Here is one TCR beta chain with its context. The data derive from a study of blood T cell repertoires in COVID-19. Whole-study context: Samples of COVID-19 (acute and convalescent) were obtained from the United States, Italy and Spain. The cDNA or gDNA used as material had been derived from T cells, B-cell-depleted T cells, or PBMCs.

The authors' processing: Reference gene primer amplification yielded estimated nucleated cell counts. Sequencing was performed with immunoSEQ multiplex PCR; in TCRdb, only in-frame clones are kept and a portion is missing. That table supplies the V and J calls and clone size; D and trimming were determined from the DNA. The table records about 50,000 clones, around 84% of them present only once. The CDR3 is 14 amino acids. V lost 4 bases to trimming and J lost 2 bases; unmatched junction nucleotides: 5. Germline V gives CDR1 SEHNR, CDR2 FQNEAQ (reference sequence). The sample was peripheral blood. The sequence came from a man between 70 and 80 years old with acute or convalescent COVID-19. The chain combines TRBV7-9 with TRBJ2-7; 7 nucleotides match TRBD1. The DNA for the CDR3 is TGTGCCAGCAGCTCACAGGGGACAACCTACGAGCAGTACTTC. Protein: CASSSQGTTYEQYF.